These T cell receptor beta chains were read from a single sample in a study of T cell responses to AZD1222 COVID-19 vaccine. TCRdb keeps only in-frame clones here, not all; method: immunoSEQ multiplex PCR. The table records about 150,000 clones, 88% of them present only once. Sequencing used peripheral blood, obtained after recovery from COVID-19. These receptors were collected from an adult who had recovered from COVID-19. Each CDR3 is given with its conserved first and last residue. A D gene is named only where the DNA matches it firmly.

>TRBD1|TRBV24-1|TRBJ2-1
TGTGCCACCAGTACCACGAGGGGACAGGGCTATGAGCAGTTCTTC
CATSTTRGQGYEQFF
>-|TRBV10-3|TRBJ2-7
TGTGCCATCAGTGGAGGGGTTGGGTACGAGCAGTACTTC
CAISGGVGYEQYF
>-|TRBV27|TRBJ2-3
TGTGCCAGCTCGCGGGGGCTGAGCACAGATACGCAGTATTTT
CASSRGLSTDTQYF
>TRBD2|TRBV4-3|TRBJ2-7
TGCGCCAGCAGCCAGGGGACTAGCGCCGAGCAGTACTTC
CASSQGTSAEQYF
>-|TRBV7-2|TRBJ1-5
TGTGCCAGCAGCTTGAGGCTCAATCAGCCCCAGCATTTT
CASSLRLNQPQHF
>-|TRBV5-1|TRBJ2-5
TGCGCCAGCAGGCGTACAGACCAAGAGACCCAGTACTTC
CASRRTDQETQYF
>-|TRBV5-1|TRBJ1-1
TGCGCCAGCAGCAAGGACGCGGCAAACACTGAAGCTTTCTTT
CASSKDAANTEAFF
>-|TRBV27|TRBJ1-1
TGTGCCAGCAGTTTATCGCCGGCCAGGGCTAGTGAAGCTTTCTTT
CASSLSPARASEAFF
>-|TRBV29-1|TRBJ2-3
TGCAGCGTTGAACAGGGCACAGATACGCAGTATTTT
CSVEQGTDTQYF
>-|TRBV5-3|TRBJ2-1
TGTGCCAGAAGCTGGGCGGGTCACTCCTACAATGAGCAGTTCTTC
CARSWAGHSYNEQFF
>TRBD2|TRBV27|TRBJ2-1
TGTGCCAGCAGGGGCCTAGCGGGGGGCAGGGGGCCATACAATGAGCAGTTCTTC
CASRGLAGGRGPYNEQFF
>-|TRBV21-1|TRBJ2-2
TGTGCCAGCAGCAAAGAGGACAGGGGCCCGGGGAACACCGGGGAGCTGTTTTTT
CASSKEDRGPGNTGELFF
>-|TRBV3-1/TRBV3-2|TRBJ1-1
TGTGCCAGCAGCCAACTTACGGCTGAAGCTTTCTTT
CASSQLTAEAFF
>TRBD2|TRBV2|TRBJ2-1
TGTGCCAGCACTCACCCGGGGGGGGAGGCAGACAATGAGCAGTTCTTC
CASTHPGGEADNEQFF
>TRBD1|TRBV18|TRBJ2-7
TGTCCCAGCCCCCCACGACAGGGGGGCCCACCCCAATTCTACGAGCAGTACTTC
CPSPPRQGGPPQFYEQYF
>-|TRBV2|TRBJ1-3
TGTGCCAGCAGTGACGGGGGGCCTGGAAACACCATATATTTT
CASSDGGPGNTIYF
>TRBD1|TRBV19|TRBJ1-1
TGTGCCACCGGGACAGGGGTTAAGACTGAAGCTTTCTTT
CATGTGVKTEAFF
>TRBD1|TRBV6-4|TRBJ2-3
TGTGCCAGCAGTGAGACAGGGGGAAGCACAGATACGCAGTATTTT
CASSETGGSTDTQYF
>TRBD2|TRBV18|TRBJ2-1
TGTGCCAGCTCACCAGTACGGGGGGGGAAGTCCAATGAGCAGTTCTTC
CASSPVRGGKSNEQFF
>TRBD1|TRBV27|TRBJ2-6
TGTGCCAGCAGCATACAGGGGGCTGGGGCCAACGTCCTGACTTTC
CASSIQGAGANVLTF
>-|TRBV10-3|TRBJ2-7
TGTGCCATCAGTGAGTCCCAAACTAGGGGGTACGAGCAGTACTTC
CAISESQTRGYEQYF
>-|TRBV14|TRBJ1-1
TGTGCCAGCAGCCAAGGCAGAGCGAACACTGAAGCTTTCTTT
CASSQGRANTEAFF
>TRBD1|TRBV2|TRBJ2-4
TGTGCCAGTCAGGGGGTCCTTGGGACCAAAAACATTCAGTACTTC
CASQGVLGTKNIQYF
>-|TRBV2|TRBJ1-6
TGTGCCAGCGGGCAGCCTAATAATTCACCCCTCCACTTT
CASGQPNNSPLHF
>-|TRBV6-1|TRBJ2-7
TGTGCCAGCAGTGGGAGATGGAGGACAGTCTCCTACGAGCAGTACTTC
CASSGRWRTVSYEQYF
>-|TRBV2|TRBJ2-7
TGTGCCAGCAGCCCCGGGACCTGGGACGAGCAGTACTTC
CASSPGTWDEQYF
>-|TRBV29-1|TRBJ1-1
TGCAGCGTCCAAACCACTGAAGCTTTCTTT
CSVQTTEAFF